This TCR beta chain was sequenced in a study of T cells expressing NK-cell markers. With the 5' RACE reads reprocessed, TCRdb shows one record per CDR3 protein and no DNA. The data include a few hundred thousand distinct CDR3 sequences; the top ten clones carry roughly 5.2%. The CDR3 is 16 amino acids. The germline V gene encodes CDR1 MGHDK and CDR2 SYGVNS. The sequenced material came from blood T cells: a sorted CD56 or NKG2C T cell subset, CD4+ or CD8+ T cells, or bulk PBMC T cells (not recorded which). The chain links TRBV25-1 to TRBJ2-5; TCRdb returns TRBD2, unconfirmable since there is no DNA. The TCR sequence derives from a man between 18 and 69 years old in good health. CDR3 protein: CASNHGAGGRQETQYF.